Below, one T cell receptor (beta chain) is given with its context. In its sample, this clonotype was seen many times. This clone's antigen is unknown. No much larger clonotype is one base removed from it; base qualities were not supplied. Library preparation used 5' RACE. The sequencer was an Illumina HiSeq 2000. Template switching added a universal primer binding site, and the final cDNA carried a unique molecular identifier that allowed TCR cDNA molecules to be counted accurately. Specific primers in the conserved constant-segment region were used to synthesize first-strand cDNA for TCR alpha and beta chains. To control for contamination, every cDNA library carried two barcodes: a SMART-Mk sample barcode plus Illumina barcodes. TruSeq adapter sequences, together with Illumina sample barcodes, were added in two successive PCR steps. The Illumina HiSeq platform was used with custom primers to sequence TCR alpha and beta cDNA libraries. From the authors' description of their analysis: Unique molecular identifiers were extracted from raw reads with MiGEC, and CDR3 positions were determined with MiXCR. For each individual, recombination models were inferred using an EM algorithm with the repgenHMM and IGoR tools. The tcR package in R was used for shared clonotype analysis, with sharing normalized by the product of cloneset sizes. To study raw recombination without the effects of thymic and clonal selection, out-of-frame nonproductive sequences were analyzed. Using fastp trimming at Q25 and MiXCR clonotype assembly, TCRdb reanalyzed the public sequencing data and kept in-frame beta chains. Here each entry gathers all rows of one CDR3 protein and keeps the most common genes and DNA. Here the V and J calls rest on TCRdb's processing, not on the authors' analysis. The sample table holds 250,000 to 350,000 distinct CDR3 sequences, of which roughly 9.8% were seen once. The ten top clones hold roughly 7% of the sample.

This sample stems from a study of identical twins (dated by TCRdb to the mid-2010s). Context from the whole study: To test whether fetal clonotypes persist, the study used deep sequencing on TCR alpha and beta repertoires from monozygotic twins, unrelated adults of various ages, and cord blood. To rule out contamination, replicate twin experiments were performed at different times with different library preparation protocols.

All donors were healthy Caucasians. The twin cohort comprised three pairs of female monozygotic twins, all aged roughly 18 to 30 years. Positive isolation kits from Invitrogen were used to isolate the CD4+ and CD8+ T cell populations. The CDR3 runs 15 amino acids, cysteine and phenylalanine included. Only the CDR3 portion is preserved as DNA: 45 bases, with reading frame beginning at the first base. Looking up the germline V gene yields CDR1 LGHNA and CDR2 YNFKEQ. Relative to germline, V is missing 0 bases and J is missing 8 bases, with 7 bases of the junction outside any gene match. The paper as a whole reports these results and caveats: Compared with coincidental sharing between unrelated individuals, an excess of low generation-probability sequences was observed among out-of-frame TCR alpha sequences shared between twins. In monozygotic twins, recombination models systematically underestimated out-of-frame TCR alpha sharing, but the models matched the sharing seen between unrelated individuals. Because the same donors could not be followed over many years, the conclusions relied on cross-sectional statistical analysis. Abundant cord blood beta clonotypes carried fewer insertions; young adult naive repertoires showed a weaker similar trend, while memory repertoires showed none. Invariant T cells such as MAIT and iNKT could partly confound zero-insertion analyses, although diverse VJ usage argued against such confounding for most clonotypes. In beta out-of-frame sequences, excess twin sharing was weaker, because having fewer shared sequences lowered the signal-to-noise ratio.

The same data also contributed to another study, on yellow fever vaccine responses in identical twins. In that second paper, the authors write: The T cell response to vaccination in identical twins was reported by the authors to appear partly convergent and partly personalized. In the study, vaccine-responding T cell clones were precisely tracked in identical twins.

The receptor was derived from a woman aged 18-30 years in good health. Material for sequencing was CD8+ T cells sorted from blood. The sequence is built from TRBV4-2 and TRBJ2-1; TRBD2 aligns with 7 central bases. This receptor has the CDR3 CASSQEAGVVYEQFF. The nucleotides are TGTGCCAGCAGCCAAGAGGCGGGAGTCGTCTATGAGCAGTTCTTC.